This TCR beta chain was sequenced during a study of glioma-infiltrating T cells after dendritic cell vaccination. Regarding the study as a whole: Few patients contributed both blood and tumor specimens.

As for time point: after dendritic cell vaccination, including at tumor progression/relapse. Selection required adequate fresh-frozen tumor tissue plus more than two years' survival data. None of the glioblastoma patients had an isocitrate dehydrogenase mutation. With respect to this clone: No antigen is known for it.

The CDR3 consists of 12 residues. Germline lookup yields CDR1 MNHEY and CDR2 SMNVEV (reference sequence). V was pared by 0 bases and J by 6 bases, with 6 bases between. The PCR used 60 V beta and 13 J beta primers. The table came from immunoSEQ multiplex PCR; TCRdb's copy has only in-frame clones and leaves some out. The table includes roughly 88,000 clones, approximately 80% detected once. The J gene is TRBJ2-7, the V gene TRBV27; D not certain. The receptor was isolated from a human donor with glioblastoma. Material: blood, obtained after dendritic cell vaccination. The CDR3 region is CASSLSGPEQYF. The CDR3 DNA reads TGTGCCAGCAGTTTATCTGGGCCCGAGCAGTACTTC.